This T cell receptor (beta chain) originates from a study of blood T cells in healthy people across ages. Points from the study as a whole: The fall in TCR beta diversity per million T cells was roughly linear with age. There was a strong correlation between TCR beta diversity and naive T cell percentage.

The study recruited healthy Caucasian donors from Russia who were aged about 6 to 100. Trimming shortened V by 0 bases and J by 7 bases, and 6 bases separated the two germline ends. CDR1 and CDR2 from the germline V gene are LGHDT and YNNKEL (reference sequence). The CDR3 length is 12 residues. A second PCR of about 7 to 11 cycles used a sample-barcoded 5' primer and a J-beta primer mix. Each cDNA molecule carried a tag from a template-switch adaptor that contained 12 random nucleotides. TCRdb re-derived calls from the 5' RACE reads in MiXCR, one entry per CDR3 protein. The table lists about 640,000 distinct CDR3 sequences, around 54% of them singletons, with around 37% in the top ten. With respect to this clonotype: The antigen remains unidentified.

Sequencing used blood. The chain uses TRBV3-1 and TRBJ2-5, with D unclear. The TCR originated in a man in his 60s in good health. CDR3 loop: CASSQDIVTQYF. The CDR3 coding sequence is TGTGCCAGCAGCCAAGATATTGTGACCCAGTACTTC.